This is a list of T cell receptor beta chains from one sample in a study of CD8 T cells in Susac syndrome. From the immunoSEQ multiplex PCR reads, TCRdb called clonotypes with MiXCR, one entry per CDR3 protein. The sample shows under 350,000 distinct CDR3 sequences, around 92% of them seen only once. The sequencing input was CD4+ T cells from PBMCs. Receptor source: a human donor with multiple sclerosis. Each CDR3 is given with its conserved first and last residue. D genes are given only for firm matches.

d_gene: NA
j_gene: TRBJ1-1
v_gene: TRBV3-1
CDR3aa: CASSQYQRVEGTEAFF

d_gene: NA
j_gene: TRBJ1-2
v_gene: TRBV20-1
CDR3aa: CSARTTGNYGYTF

d_gene: TRBD2
j_gene: TRBJ2-1
v_gene: TRBV9
CDR3aa: CASSVSGTSSYNEQFF

d_gene: TRBD1
j_gene: TRBJ1-1
v_gene: TRBV30
CDR3aa: CAWRFDRGAEAFF

d_gene: NA
j_gene: TRBJ2-1
v_gene: TRBV11-3
CDR3aa: CASKAASSYNEQFF

d_gene: NA
j_gene: TRBJ1-2
v_gene: TRBV5-1
CDR3aa: CASSPSENYGYTF

d_gene: NA
j_gene: TRBJ1-2
v_gene: TRBV7-2
CDR3aa: CASSLGEGSGYTF

d_gene: NA
j_gene: TRBJ2-7
v_gene: TRBV7-9
CDR3aa: CASSLVSDGFYEQYF

d_gene: NA
j_gene: TRBJ1-5
v_gene: TRBV23-1
CDR3aa: CASSQGRQVSNQPQHF

d_gene: TRBD2
j_gene: TRBJ2-7
v_gene: TRBV20-1
CDR3aa: CSARRAGMDEQYF

d_gene: TRBD2
j_gene: TRBJ2-5
v_gene: TRBV19
CDR3aa: CASSIGGGSGGQETQYF

d_gene: TRBD1
j_gene: TRBJ1-2
v_gene: TRBV29-1
CDR3aa: CSVADRAGYGYTF

d_gene: NA
j_gene: TRBJ1-3
v_gene: TRBV14
CDR3aa: CASSQVGGSGNTIYF

d_gene: TRBD1
j_gene: TRBJ1-5
v_gene: TRBV7-9
CDR3aa: CASSDGTGYQPQHF

d_gene: NA
j_gene: TRBJ1-5
v_gene: TRBV27
CDR3aa: CASSSEVAVGNQPQHF

d_gene: NA
j_gene: TRBJ1-1
v_gene: TRBV11-3
CDR3aa: CASSWGSTEAFF

d_gene: TRBD1
j_gene: TRBJ1-5
v_gene: TRBV19
CDR3aa: CASSPQRRTGGVGQPQHF

d_gene: TRBD2
j_gene: TRBJ2-3
v_gene: TRBV7-3
CDR3aa: CASSPLGTTSAGTDTQYF

d_gene: TRBD2
j_gene: TRBJ2-1
v_gene: TRBV14
CDR3aa: CASSQVYRASGSHNEQFF

d_gene: NA
j_gene: TRBJ1-2
v_gene: TRBV2
CDR3aa: CASSEAADRIYGYTF

d_gene: TRBD1
j_gene: TRBJ2-1
v_gene: TRBV6-2/TRBV6-3
CDR3aa: CAGSQGDEQFF

d_gene: NA
j_gene: TRBJ1-6
v_gene: TRBV7-8
CDR3aa: CASSLDWGLGYNSPLHF